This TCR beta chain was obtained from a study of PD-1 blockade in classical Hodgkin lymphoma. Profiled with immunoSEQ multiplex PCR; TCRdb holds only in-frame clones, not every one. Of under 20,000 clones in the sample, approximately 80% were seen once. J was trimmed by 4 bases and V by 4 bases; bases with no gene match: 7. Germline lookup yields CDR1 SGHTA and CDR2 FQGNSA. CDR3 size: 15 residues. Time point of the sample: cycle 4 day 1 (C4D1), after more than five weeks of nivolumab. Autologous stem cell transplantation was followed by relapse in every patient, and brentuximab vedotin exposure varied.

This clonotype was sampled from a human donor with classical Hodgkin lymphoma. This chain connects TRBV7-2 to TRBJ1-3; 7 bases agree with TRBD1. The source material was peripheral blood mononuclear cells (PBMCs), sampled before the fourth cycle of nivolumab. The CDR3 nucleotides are TGTGCCAGCAGCTCTGAGACAGGGTACGGAAACACCATATATTTT. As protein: CASSSETGYGNTIYF.